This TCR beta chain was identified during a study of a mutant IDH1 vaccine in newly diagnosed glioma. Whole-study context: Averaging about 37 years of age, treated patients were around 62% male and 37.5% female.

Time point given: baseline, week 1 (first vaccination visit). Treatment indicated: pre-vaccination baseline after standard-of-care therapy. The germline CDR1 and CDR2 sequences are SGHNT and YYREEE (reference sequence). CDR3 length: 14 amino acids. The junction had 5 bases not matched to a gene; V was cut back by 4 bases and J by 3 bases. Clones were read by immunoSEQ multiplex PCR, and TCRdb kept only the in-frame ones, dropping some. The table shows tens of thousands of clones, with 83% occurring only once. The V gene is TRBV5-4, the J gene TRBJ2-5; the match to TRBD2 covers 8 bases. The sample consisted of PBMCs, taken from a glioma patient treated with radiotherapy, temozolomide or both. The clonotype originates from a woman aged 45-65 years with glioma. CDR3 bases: TGTGCCAGCAGCGCCGGGGGGGAGAAAGAGACCCAGTACTTC. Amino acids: CASSAGGEKETQYF.